Given below is one TCR beta chain in context. This sample stems from a study of shared clonotypes between healthy human individuals. Across the study: Used for every donor were three CD4 naive, three CD4 memory, two CD8 naive and one CD8 memory plate.

Across several immunoSEQ plates, the genomic DNA of each subset was split evenly. In the authors' workflow: ImmunoSEQ yielded junction-only sequences lacking quality scores, so filtering differed. The data were produced by immunoSEQ multiplex PCR, yet TCRdb's version contains in-frame clones alone and is incomplete. V, J and clone size are those of that table, while D and trimming were read from the DNA. The profile shows about 1 million clones, around 76% of them singletons. Germline V gene sequence: CDR1 MNHEY, CDR2 SVGAGI. V lost 2 bases to trimming and J lost 2 bases, with 12 bases between them. The CDR3 length is 15 residues.

The chain employs TRBV6-5 and TRBJ1-1, with a possible D match to TRBD1 (6 bases). Specimen: memory CD4+ T cells sorted from blood. The subset denotes: CD45RA-negative fraction. This TCR was sampled from a man younger than 30 in good health. The CDR3, as DNA: TGTGCCAGCAGTTACGAGGCAGGGGTAAACACTGAAGCTTTCTTT. Its translation: CASSYEAGVNTEAFF.